The 26 T cell receptor beta chains listed next were all sequenced from one sample in a study of cytomegalovirus exposure and HLA in healthy donors. Primers for the PCR totalled 60 Vbeta and 13 Jbeta. Libraries were prepared by immunoSEQ multiplex PCR; TCRdb keeps only in-frame clonotypes and omits some of them. Of around 87,000 clones listed, 76% are singletons. The sample consisted of PBMCs. The source of these receptors is a man aged 35-49 years in good health and CMV-seronegative.

The genes are TRBV7-2 and TRBJ1-4; possibly TRBD1 for D (5 bases). The V end was cut by 7 bases, the J end by 3 bases, with 15 bases between. CDR1 and CDR2 (germline): SGHTA, FQGNSA. The CDR3 is 15 amino acids. As DNA, the CDR3 is TGTGCCAGCACACGGACACTTGCAGCTAATGAAAAACTGTTTTTT. Translation: CASTRTLAANEKLFF.

This clone appeared once. The chain is built from TRBV18 and TRBJ1-4; 8 bases align to TRBD1. The CDR3 sequence is 14 residues long. CDR1 and CDR2 from the germline V gene are KGHSH and LQKENI. V gave up 6 bases and J gave up 4 bases; unmatched junction bases: 4. The CDR3 nucleotides read TGTGCCAGCTCGGGGACAGGAAGTAATGAAAAACTGTTTTTT. Its translation is CASSGTGSNEKLFF.

J is TRBJ1-1 and V is TRBV7-2, with 10 bases fitting TRBD1. The CDR3 loop spans 13 amino acids. Germline CDR1 reads SGHTA; CDR2 reads FQGNSA. Trimming took 4 bases from V and 8 from J; bases not matched to a gene: 4. DNA for the CDR3: TGTGCCAGCAGCTCCCGGGACAGGGGAGAAGCTTTCTTT. Residues: CASSSRDRGEAFF.

The chain joins TRBV5-1 to TRBJ2-5, with TRBD2 identical over 8 bases. In germline, CDR1 is SGHRS, CDR2 YFSETQ. The CDR3 has 14 amino acids. Trimming at V came to 2 bases and at J to 2 bases, leaving 2 bases not matched to a gene. The chain's CDR3 is CASSFGGGQETQYF. CDR3 sequence (DNA): TGCGCCAGCAGCTTCGGGGGGGGACAAGAGACCCAGTACTTC.

The J gene is TRBJ2-1, the V gene TRBV19, with D possibly TRBD2 on 5 matching bases. Germline loops: CDR1 LNHDA, CDR2 SQIVND (reference sequence). Deletions cut 4 bases from V and 0 bases from J, with 10 bases between. The CDR3 is 15 residues long. CDR3 residues: CASSTSGSSYNEQFF. The CDR3 DNA is TGTGCCAGTAGTACAAGCGGAAGCTCCTACAATGAGCAGTTCTTC.

This chain joins TRBV14 and TRBJ1-2; possibly TRBD1 for D (6 bases). V lost 2 bases and J 8 bases, leaving 15 bases between the germline ends. Germline V gene lookup returns CDR1 SGHDN and CDR2 FVKESK. This CDR3 comprises 14 residues. The CDR3 DNA is TGTGCCAGCAGCCAACAGGGGAGAACGGCGGGCTACACCTTC. It is translated as CASSQQGRTAGYTF.

CDR3 nucleotides: TGTGCCAGCATTCTACTGGGTGCGGGAGTGGCAGATACGCAGTATTTT. The encoded protein is CASILLGAGVADTQYF. The rearrangement joins TRBV5-6 to TRBJ2-3; 7 bases are a match to TRBD2. Germline assignment: CDR1 SGHDT and CDR2 YYEEEE. The CDR3 has 16 amino acids. Losses at the gene ends were 6 bases for V and 4 bases for J; bases not matched to a gene: 14.

This chain links TRBV6-6 with TRBJ1-1; D is possibly TRBD1 (5 bases). This CDR3 region has 11 residues. Germline V gene sequence: CDR1 MNHNY, CDR2 SVGAGI (reference sequence). V lost 6 bases, J lost 7 bases, and 9 bases lay in between. Here the CDR3 reads CASRGAHEAFF. The CDR3 nucleotides are TGTGCCAGCAGAGGGGCCCATGAAGCTTTCTTT.

V and J are TRBV7-2 and TRBJ1-2; weak D call: TRBD1 (5 bases). Germline V gene data show CDR1 as SGHTA and CDR2 as FQGNSA. The V end was cut by 2 bases, the J end by 4 bases, with 11 bases between. The CDR3 sequence is 14 residues long. DNA of the CDR3: TGTGCCAGCAGCTTAAGTGGGGCGACCTATGGCTACACCTTC. It yields the protein CASSLSGATYGYTF.

This chain links TRBV11-2 with TRBJ2-7, with D maybe TRBD1 (6 bases). Trimming stripped 4 bases from V and 4 bases from J, with 8 bases between. The CDR3 covers 12 residues. Germline CDR1 SGHAT, CDR2 FQNNGV. CDR3 loop: CASSSQGYEQYF. The DNA for the CDR3 is TGTGCCAGCAGCTCACAGGGATACGAGCAGTACTTC.

The J gene is TRBJ1-3, the V gene TRBV5-6; D uncertain. This CDR3 region has 13 residues. Germline values: CDR1 SGHDT, CDR2 YYEEEE. V dropped 2 bases and J dropped 4 bases, with 7 bases sitting between them. In DNA, the CDR3 is TGTGCCAGCAGCTTTGGCGGAGGAAACACCATATATTTT. It encodes CASSFGGGNTIYF. The variable domain in full, with the rest retrieved from reference TRBV5-6 and TRBJ1-3, is DAGVTQSPTHLIKTRGQQVTLRCSPKSGHDTVSWYQQALGQGPQFIFQYYEEEERQRGNFPDRFSGHQFPNYSSELNVNALLLGDSALYLCASSFGGGNTIYFGEGSWLTVV.

The chain employs TRBV5-4 and TRBJ1-2, with TRBD1 as a possible D gene (6 bases). This CDR3 spans 14 amino acids. V lost 0 bases and J 5 bases, leaving 11 bases between the germline ends. Germline assignment: CDR1 SGHNT and CDR2 YYREEE (reference sequence). The CDR3 region is CASSLVDSRYGYTF. CDR3 in DNA: TGTGCCAGCAGCTTGGTGGACAGCAGGTATGGCTACACCTTC. Full variable domain (remainder filled in from reference TRBV5-4 and TRBJ1-2): ETGVTQSPTHLIKTRGQQVTLRCSSQSGHNTVSWYQQALGQGPQFIFQYYREEENGRGNFPPRFSGLQFPNYSSELNVNALELDDSALYLCASSLVDSRYGYTFGSGTRLTVV.

This clone was detected only once. The V call is TRBV6-6, the J call TRBJ1-5; 7 bases match TRBD1. Germline CDR1 MNHNY, CDR2 SVGAGI (reference sequence). J gave up 4 bases and V 8 bases, and 11 bases lay outside the gene matches. There are 15 residues in the CDR3. CDR3 amino acids: CASRAPGQMNQPQHF. CDR3 DNA: TGTGCCAGCCGTGCTCCGGGACAGATGAATCAGCCCCAGCATTTT.

The rearrangement links TRBV7-8 to TRBJ1-4; D is ambiguous. The V end was cut by 5 bases, the J end by 4 bases, with 8 bases between. Germline CDR1 reads SGHVS; CDR2 reads FQNEAQ. The CDR3 contains 13 residues. This CDR3 is CASSPAGNEKLFF. CDR3 bases: TGTGCCAGCAGCCCCGCCGGTAATGAAAAACTGTTTTTT.

This clone was detected only once. The V and J genes are TRBV6-5 and TRBJ2-5; the D is unclear. The germline V gene has CDR1 MNHEY and CDR2 SVGAGI. The length of the CDR3 is 13 residues. The V gene lost 2 bases and the J gene lost 5 bases, with 9 bases spanning the gap. The CDR3 DNA is TGTGCCAGCAGTTACCCGGAGTCGGAGACCCAGTACTTC. It encodes CASSYPESETQYF.

The V call is TRBV6-6, the J call TRBJ2-7; no firm D call. Trimming left V 2 bases short and J 3 bases short, with 11 bases between. The CDR3 consists of 14 residues. Looked up from germline, CDR1 is MNHNY and CDR2 is SVGAGI (reference sequence). The DNA for the CDR3 is TGTGCCAGCAGTTACGGTCCACAGCTCTACGAGCAGTACTTC. It specifies CASSYGPQLYEQYF.

This clone was counted only a few times. The chain carries TRBV5-1 and TRBJ2-2; D is unresolved. The CDR3 covers 15 residues. Looked up from germline, CDR1 is SGHRS and CDR2 is YFSETQ. The V end lost 0 bases, the J end lost 1 base, and 7 bases lay between the germline ends. In DNA form, the CDR3 reads TGCGCCAGCAGCTTGGCAGCGCAGAACACCGGGGAGCTGTTTTTT. Its protein is CASSLAAQNTGELFF.

In DNA, the CDR3 is TGTGCCAGCAGCGTAGACACCTACGAGCAGTACTTC. Translating it yields CASSVDTYEQYF. The chain joins TRBV9 to TRBJ2-7; D call uncertain. CDR3 length equals 12 residues. Deletions cut 0 bases from V and 2 bases from J, with 3 bases between. Germline assignment: CDR1 SGDLS and CDR2 YYNGEE.

The chain recombines TRBV4-3 with TRBJ1-4, with D tentatively TRBD1 (6 bases). Trimming stripped 6 bases from V and 3 bases from J, with 20 bases between. This CDR3 has 17 residues. In germline, CDR1 is LGHNA, CDR2 YSLEER. Here the CDR3 reads CASRGTKGGIANEKLFF. The CDR3 coding sequence is TGCGCCAGCAGAGGGACCAAGGGGGGGATTGCTAATGAAAAACTGTTTTTT.

Here the CDR3 reads CASSLAGPTYEQYF. The CDR3 DNA reads TGTGCCAGCAGCTTAGCTGGGCCAACCTACGAGCAGTACTTC. The gene calls are TRBV7-2 and TRBJ2-7; no firm D call. This CDR3 comprises 14 residues. Germline V lookup: CDR1 SGHTA, CDR2 FQGNSA. The ends were cut back, 0 bases at V and 2 bases at J, with 8 bases in the middle.

This chain joins TRBV5-1 and TRBJ2-5; 9 bases align to TRBD2. The CDR3 spans 13 residues. With V trimmed by 7 bases and J by 3 bases, 4 bases remained unmatched. Germline values: CDR1 SGHRS, CDR2 YFSETQ. The CDR3 coding sequence is TGCGCCAGCCGGGGCGGGGGGGAAGAGACCCAGTACTTC. Protein sequence: CASRGGGEETQYF.

J is TRBJ2-1 and V is TRBV27, with D possibly matching TRBD1 (5 bases). This CDR3 is 14 amino acids long. With 5 bases removed from V and 6 bases from J, the gap between germline ends came to 14 bases. Germline CDR1 MNHEY, CDR2 SMNVEV (reference sequence). The CDR3 sequence is CASSSRVSSNEQFF. The DNA of the CDR3 is TGTGCCAGCAGTAGCAGGGTTTCGAGCAATGAGCAGTTCTTC.

Only a few counts were recorded for this clone. The chain carries TRBV5-1 and TRBJ1-1; D call uncertain. This CDR3 spans 15 amino acids. Trimming removed 2 bases at V and 7 bases at J, with 18 bases between. Germline V gene data show CDR1 as SGHRS and CDR2 as YFSETQ. DNA of the CDR3: TGCGCCAGCAGCTTATCGGGCAGGACGGGAAGTGAAGCTTTCTTT. Residues: CASSLSGRTGSEAFF.

This clone was picked up a small number of times. The V gene is TRBV5-6, the J gene TRBJ1-1; no definite D call. The CDR3 has 15 amino acids. Germline CDR1 and CDR2: SGHDT and YYEEEE. V was pared by 3 bases and J by 1 base, with 13 bases between. CDR3 in amino acids: CASSYPLERNTEAFF. The DNA for the CDR3 is TGTGCCAGCAGCTACCCTCTAGAGCGGAACACTGAAGCTTTCTTT. Full variable domain (missing parts from reference TRBV5-6 and TRBJ1-1): DAGVTQSPTHLIKTRGQQVTLRCSPKSGHDTVSWYQQALGQGPQFIFQYYEEEERQRGNFPDRFSGHQFPNYSSELNVNALLLGDSALYLCASSYPLERNTEAFFGQGTRLTVV.

The chain links TRBV9 to TRBJ1-3; TRBD1 agrees at 11 bases. Germline CDR1 is SGDLS and CDR2 is YYNGEE. V lost 1 base to trimming and J lost 0 bases; unmatched junction nucleotides: 12. The CDR3 runs to 20 residues. In DNA, the CDR3 is TGTGCCAGCAGCGTACCGGGACAGGGGGTCGCGATTCTCTCTGGAAACACCATATATTTT. Translating gives CASSVPGQGVAILSGNTIYF.

The V call is TRBV9, the J call TRBJ1-4, with 7 bases lining up with TRBD1. Germline CDR1 is SGDLS and CDR2 is YYNGEE. This CDR3 is 15 amino acids long. The V and J ends lost 4 bases and 4 bases, in that order; junction bases with no gene match: 7. The CDR3 sequence is CASSQLGTDNEKLFF. As DNA, the CDR3 is TGTGCCAGCAGCCAACTCGGGACAGATAATGAAAAACTGTTTTTT.